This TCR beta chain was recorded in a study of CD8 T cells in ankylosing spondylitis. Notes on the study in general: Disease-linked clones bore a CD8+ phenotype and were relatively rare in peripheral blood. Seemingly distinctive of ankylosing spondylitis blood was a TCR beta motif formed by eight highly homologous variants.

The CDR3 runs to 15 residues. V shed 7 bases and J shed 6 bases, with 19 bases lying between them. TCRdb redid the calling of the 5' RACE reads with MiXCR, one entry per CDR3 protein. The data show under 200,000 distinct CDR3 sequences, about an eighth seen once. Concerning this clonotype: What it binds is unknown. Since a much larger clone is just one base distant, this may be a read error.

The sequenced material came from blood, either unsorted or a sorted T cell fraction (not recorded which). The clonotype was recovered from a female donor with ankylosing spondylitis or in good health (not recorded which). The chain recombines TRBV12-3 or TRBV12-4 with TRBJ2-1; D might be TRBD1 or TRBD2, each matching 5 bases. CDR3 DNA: TGTGCCAGCACCACCGGGACGTCGTGGGTCAATGAGCAGTTCTTC. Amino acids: CASTTGTSWVNEQFF.